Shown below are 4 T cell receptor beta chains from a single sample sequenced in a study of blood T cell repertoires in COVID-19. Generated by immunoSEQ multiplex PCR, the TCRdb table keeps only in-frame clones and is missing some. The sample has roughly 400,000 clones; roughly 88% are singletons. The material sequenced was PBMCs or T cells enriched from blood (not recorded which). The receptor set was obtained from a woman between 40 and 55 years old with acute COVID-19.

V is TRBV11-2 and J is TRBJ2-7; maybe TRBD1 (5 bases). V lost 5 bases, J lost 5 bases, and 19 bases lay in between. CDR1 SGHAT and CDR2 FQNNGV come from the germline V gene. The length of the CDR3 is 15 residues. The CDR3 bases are TGTGCCAGCAGCCCCTCTGTGGGGCTAGTCAACGAGCAGTACTTC. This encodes CASSPSVGLVNEQYF.

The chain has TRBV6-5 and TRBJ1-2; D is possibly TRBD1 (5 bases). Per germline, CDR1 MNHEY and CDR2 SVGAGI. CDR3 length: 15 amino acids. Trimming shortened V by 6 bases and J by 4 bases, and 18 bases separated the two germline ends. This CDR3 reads CASSGPGMKGYGYTF. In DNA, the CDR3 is TGTGCCAGCAGCGGCCCAGGGATGAAGGGCTATGGCTACACCTTC.

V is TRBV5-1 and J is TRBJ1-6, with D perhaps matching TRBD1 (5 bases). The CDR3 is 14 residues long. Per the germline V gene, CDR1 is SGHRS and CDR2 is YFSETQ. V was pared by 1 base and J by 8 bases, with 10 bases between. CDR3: CASSLQQTDSPLHF. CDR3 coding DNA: TGCGCCAGCAGCTTGCAGCAGACAGATTCACCCCTCCACTTT. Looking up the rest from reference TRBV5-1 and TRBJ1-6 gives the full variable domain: KAGVTQTPRYLIKTRGQQVTLSCSPISGHRSVSWYQQTPGQGLQFLFEYFSETQRNKGNFPGRFSGRQFSNSRSEMNVSTLELGDSALYLCASSLQQTDSPLHFGNGTRLTVT.

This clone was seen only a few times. The CDR3 bases are TGCGCCAGCAGCGAACAGGGGTACAATGAGCAGTTCTTC. Its protein is CASSEQGYNEQFF. The rearrangement uses TRBV5-1 and TRBJ2-1, with 7 bases that match TRBD1. The junction had 2 bases not matched to a gene; V was cut back by 4 bases and J by 4 bases. This CDR3 is built from 13 residues. The germline gives CDR1 SGHRS, CDR2 YFSETQ. The variable domain in full, completed from reference TRBV5-1 and TRBJ2-1, reads KAGVTQTPRYLIKTRGQQVTLSCSPISGHRSVSWYQQTPGQGLQFLFEYFSETQRNKGNFPGRFSGRQFSNSRSEMNVSTLELGDSALYLCASSEQGYNEQFFGPGTRLTVL.